Shown below are 13 T cell receptor beta chains from a single sample sequenced in a study of CD8 T cells in Susac syndrome. Reverse transcription of 0.5 to 1 ug RNA was carried out with random hexamers. Each CDR3 protein gets one entry after TCRdb re-called the immunoSEQ multiplex PCR reads with MiXCR. This sample yields about 200,000 distinct CDR3 sequences, of which around nine tenths are seen a single time; about 0.12% belongs to the top ten. Material: CD8+ T cells from PBMCs. These receptors were taken from a human donor with multiple sclerosis.

J is TRBJ1-1 and V is TRBV12-3 or TRBV12-4; 7 bases line up with TRBD1. CDR3 length equals 11 residues. Trimming cost V 6 bases and J 11 bases; bases outside gene matches: 6. CDR3 region: CASRSTGLAFF. DNA for the CDR3: TGTGCCAGCAGATCGACAGGGTTGGCTTTCTTT.

V is TRBV2 and J is TRBJ2-7; 8 bases match TRBD2. Germline V gene data show CDR1 as SNHLY and CDR2 as FYNNEI. The CDR3 consists of 17 residues. The V and J ends lost 2 bases and 5 bases, in that order; junction bases with no gene match: 14. CDR3 nucleotide sequence: TGTGCCAGCAGTGAACTCCCCATCGCGGGAGGAAACCACGAGCAGTACTTC. Encoded protein: CASSELPIAGGNHEQYF.

The V call is TRBV20-1, the J call TRBJ1-1; D is unclear. The CDR3 sequence is 15 residues long. Germline V lookup: CDR1 DFQATT, CDR2 SNEGSKA (reference sequence). V gave up 6 bases and J gave up 4 bases, with 21 bases separating them. CDR3 in amino acids: CSANLRRPSATEAFF. The DNA of the CDR3 is TGCAGTGCCAATCTCCGGAGGCCCTCTGCCACTGAAGCTTTCTTT.

The J gene is TRBJ2-1, the V gene TRBV13, with TRBD2 identical over 10 bases. This CDR3 region has 15 residues. J lost 0 bases, V lost 9 bases, and 5 bases had no gene match. Germline assignment: CDR1 PRHDT and CDR2 FYEKMQ (reference sequence). CDR3 bases: TGTGCCAGTCTAAGCGGGGGGGCCTCCTACAATGAGCAGTTCTTC. Translated, it gives CASLSGGASYNEQFF.

This sequence joins TRBV7-9 and TRBJ2-7; 9 bases align to TRBD1. Germline CDR1 and CDR2: SEHNR and FQNEAQ (reference sequence). CDR3 length: 13 residues. The trim removed 8 bases at V and 2 bases at J, leaving 4 bases unmatched. The DNA of the CDR3 is TGTGCCAGCGGGGGACAGGGAACCTACGAGCAGTACTTC. This translates into CASGGQGTYEQYF.

This clonotype was observed a single time. The V gene is TRBV24-1, the J gene TRBJ2-3; no clear D. The CDR3 runs 13 residues. The germline V gene has CDR1 KGHDR and CDR2 SFDVKD. Trimming took off 2 bases at V and 2 bases at J, with 4 bases between the two ends. CDR3 residues: CATSDSSTDTQYF. CDR3 nucleotides: TGTGCCACCAGTGATTCCTCCACAGATACGCAGTATTTT.

The genes are TRBV13 and TRBJ2-3; D may correspond to TRBD1 or TRBD2 (6 bases each). V was trimmed by 5 bases and J by 4 bases, leaving 10 bases between them. Germline-derived CDR1 and CDR2 are PRHDT and FYEKMQ (reference sequence). This CDR3 has 13 amino acids. The CDR3 coding sequence is TGTGCCAGCAGCCAGAGGGGGGCAGATACGCAGTATTTT. This gives the protein CASSQRGADTQYF.

This clonotype was seen once. As DNA, the CDR3 is TGCGCCAGCAGCTTTTTACTAGCGGGAGCGGATCGGCAAGAGACCCAGTACTTC. Translated: CASSFLLAGADRQETQYF. J is TRBJ2-5 and V is TRBV5-1; TRBD2 matches at 11 bases. Germline CDR1 and CDR2: SGHRS and YFSETQ. With V trimmed by 2 bases and J by 2 bases, 11 bases remained unmatched. This CDR3 has 18 residues. The full variable domain, rest sourced from reference TRBV5-1 and TRBJ2-5, is KAGVTQTPRYLIKTRGQQVTLSCSPISGHRSVSWYQQTPGQGLQFLFEYFSETQRNKGNFPGRFSGRQFSNSRSEMNVSTLELGDSALYLCASSFLLAGADRQETQYFGPGTRLLVL.

The V and J genes are TRBV7-9 and TRBJ2-7; D might be TRBD1 or TRBD2, each matching 5 bases. The germline V gene encodes CDR1 SEHNR and CDR2 FQNEAQ (reference sequence). V was clipped by 5 bases and J by 4 bases, with 15 bases between them. The CDR3 covers 14 residues. The CDR3 protein is CASSPVGVGYEQYF. CDR3 coding DNA: TGTGCCAGCAGCCCAGTGGGGGTAGGATACGAGCAGTACTTC.

The chain links TRBV18 to TRBJ2-2; a weak D match, TRBD2 (5 bases). Germline CDR1 reads KGHSH; CDR2 reads LQKENI. CDR3 length equals 15 residues. V lost 2 bases and J 5 bases, leaving 12 bases between the germline ends. The CDR3 bases are TGTGCCAGCTCACCAAGAGGAGGTTGGACCGGGGAGCTGTTTTTT. Residues: CASSPRGGWTGELFF. The variable domain in full, with the rest retrieved from reference TRBV18 and TRBJ2-2, is NAGVMQNPRHLVRRRGQEARLRCSPMKGHSHVYWYRQLPEEGLKFMVYLQKENIIDESGMPKERFSAEFPKEGPSILRIQQVVRGDSAAYFCASSPRGGWTGELFFGEGSRLTVL.

In this sample, this clonotype turned up once. The chain uses TRBV5-6 and TRBJ1-2; D unclear. The CDR3 loop spans 16 amino acids. V was pared by 0 bases and J by 0 bases, with 12 bases between. Germline V gene sequence: CDR1 SGHDT, CDR2 YYEEEE. The CDR3 spells CASSLASPTSNYGYTF. In DNA, the CDR3 is TGTGCCAGCAGCTTGGCCAGCCCGACTTCTAACTATGGCTACACCTTC.

The V and J genes are TRBV5-1 and TRBJ2-7; 7 positions match TRBD1. Germline V gives CDR1 SGHRS, CDR2 YFSETQ. The J segment lost 6 bases and the V segment lost 0 bases, leaving 6 bases of the junction unmatched. The CDR3 loop spans 14 amino acids. The CDR3 nucleotides are TGCGCCAGCAGCTTGGGGGACAGCCTACGCGAGCAGTACTTC. Its protein product is CASSLGDSLREQYF.

V and J are TRBV4-2 and TRBJ1-1; D might be TRBD1 (5 bases). CDR1 LGHNA and CDR2 YNFKEQ come from the germline V gene. The CDR3 has 13 amino acids. V lost 3 bases, J lost 5 bases, and 10 bases lay in between. DNA of the CDR3: TGTGCCAGCAGCCATGGGGGGGGAACTGAAGCTTTCTTT. It specifies CASSHGGGTEAFF.